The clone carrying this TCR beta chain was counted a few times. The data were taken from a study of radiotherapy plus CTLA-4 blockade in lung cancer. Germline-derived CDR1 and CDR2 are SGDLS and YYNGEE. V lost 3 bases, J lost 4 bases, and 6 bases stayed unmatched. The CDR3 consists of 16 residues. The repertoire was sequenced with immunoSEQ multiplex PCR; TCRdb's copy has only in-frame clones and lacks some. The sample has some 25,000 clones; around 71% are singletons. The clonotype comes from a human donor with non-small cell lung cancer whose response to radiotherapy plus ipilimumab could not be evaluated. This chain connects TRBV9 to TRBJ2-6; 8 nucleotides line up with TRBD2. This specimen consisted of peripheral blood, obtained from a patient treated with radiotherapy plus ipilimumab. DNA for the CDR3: TGTGCCAGCAGCGCCCCGGGGGGGAAAGGGGCCAACGTCCTGACTTTC. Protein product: CASSAPGGKGANVLTF. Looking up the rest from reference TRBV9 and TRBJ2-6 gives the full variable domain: DSGVTQTPKHLITATGQRVTLRCSPRSGDLSVYWYQQSLDQGLQFLIQYYNGEERAKGNILERFSAQQFPDLHSELNLSSLELGDSALYFCASSAPGGKGANVLTFGAGSRLTVL.